The next 14 T cell receptor beta chains were all read from a single sample in a study of OX40 agonist ivuxolimab in advanced cancers. Using immunoSEQ multiplex PCR, the repertoire was profiled, and TCRdb retains in-frame clones only, with some absent. The repertoire has about 23,000 clones, roughly 71% of them found once; the top ten carry 2% to 2.5%. The source material was CD4+ or CD8+ T cells sorted from blood, sampled in a trial of the OX40 agonist ivuxolimab. The receptors were gathered from an adult with an advanced solid tumor such as melanoma, head and neck, liver or kidney cancer.

This clone was counted a single time. The genes are TRBV6-1 and TRBJ2-1; 14 nucleotides agree with TRBD2. This CDR3 spans 15 amino acids. V lost 7 bases to trimming and J lost 7 bases; unmatched junction nucleotides: 6. The germline V gene encodes CDR1 MNHNS and CDR2 SASEGT. Written as DNA, the CDR3 is TGTGCCAGCATCCCCGGGACTAGCGGGAGTAATGAGCAGTTCTTC. Amino acids: CASIPGTSGSNEQFF.

In this sample, this clone turned up a few times. The J gene is TRBJ2-3, the V gene TRBV7-9, with D perhaps TRBD1 (5 bases). The CDR3 runs to 14 residues. Germline-derived CDR1 and CDR2 are SEHNR and FQNEAQ (reference sequence). V was trimmed by 1 base and J by 8 bases, leaving 13 bases between them. CDR3 sequence (DNA): TGTGCCAGCAGCTTAGAGGGGCCAGGGCGTACGCAGTATTTT. It specifies CASSLEGPGRTQYF.

This clone was seen only once. The rearrangement joins TRBV9 to TRBJ2-3; 7 bases line up with TRBD1. Germline loops: CDR1 SGDLS, CDR2 YYNGEE. The CDR3 covers 16 residues. The trim removed 4 bases at V and 2 bases at J, leaving 10 bases unmatched. The DNA of the CDR3 is TGTGCCAGCAGCCCGTGGAAGGGGGCGATCACAGATACGCAGTATTTT. Translating it yields CASSPWKGAITDTQYF. Filled out from reference TRBV9 and TRBJ2-3, the complete variable domain reads DSGVTQTPKHLITATGQRVTLRCSPRSGDLSVYWYQQSLDQGLQFLIQYYNGEERAKGNILERFSAQQFPDLHSELNLSSLELGDSALYFCASSPWKGAITDTQYFGPGTRLTVL.

The chain joins TRBV21-1 to TRBJ2-3; TRBD2, the table's D call, lacks a check against the DNA. TRBV21-1 is marked as a pseudogene. CDR3 length: 15 amino acids. CDR3 amino acids: CASSSGGSSTDTQYF. CDR3 nucleotides: TGTGCCAGCAGCAGCGGGGGTTCTAGCACAGATACGCAGTATTTT.

V is TRBV5-3 and J is TRBJ2-7; tentative D call: TRBD1 (5 bases). TRBV5-3 is an open reading frame, and its role is uncertain. Trimming pared 5 bases from V and 4 bases from J, leaving 13 bases between. The CDR3 is 13 residues long. This CDR3 reads CARRLTGPYEQYF. The CDR3 DNA sequence: TGTGCCAGAAGACTTACAGGACCGTACGAGCAGTACTTC.

CDR3 sequence (DNA): TGTGCCTGGGGGGACAGCCTGCATGAAAAACTGTTTTTT. It specifies CAWGDSLHEKLFF. The V call is TRBV30, the J call TRBJ1-4, with TRBD1 matching over 7 bases. Germline assignment: CDR1 GTSNPN and CDR2 SVGIG (reference sequence). The V and J ends lost 5 bases and 6 bases, in that order; junction bases with no gene match: 6. The CDR3 covers 13 residues.

This sequence joins TRBV6-1 and TRBJ1-5, with unresolved D. Germline CDR1 is MNHNS and CDR2 is SASEGT. V gave up 7 bases and J gave up 12 bases, with 13 bases separating them. CDR3 length: 11 amino acids. CDR3 bases: TGTGCCAGCATCAGGCCACCGGACCAGCATTTT. This encodes CASIRPPDQHF.

The chain has TRBV28 and TRBJ1-2; TRBD1 matches at 12 bases. Germline V gene sequence: CDR1 MDHEN, CDR2 SYDVKM. The CDR3 totals 16 residues. J gave up 4 bases and V 7 bases, and 10 bases lay outside the gene matches. CDR3 in amino acids: CASIPGTGGAVYGYTF. Here the CDR3 DNA reads TGTGCCAGCATTCCTGGGACAGGGGGCGCGGTCTATGGCTACACCTTC.

This sequence joins TRBV2 and TRBJ2-3; TRBD2 aligns across 9 bases. The V gene's germline CDR1 is SNHLY and CDR2 FYNNEI. The CDR3 has 19 amino acids. J lost 1 base, V lost 5 bases, and 16 bases had no gene match. The CDR3 loop reads CASSHSLAGEVGGTDTQYF. The DNA for the CDR3 is TGTGCCAGCAGTCACAGCTTAGCGGGAGAGGTTGGTGGCACAGATACGCAGTATTTT.

With regard to this clone: This specimen includes other DNA sequences encoding the same CDR3. V usage is TRBV7-2 and J usage is TRBJ1-6; a weak D match, TRBD1 (5 bases). The CDR3 length is 15 residues. Germline V gene sequence: CDR1 SGHTA, CDR2 FQGNSA. V lost 1 base to trimming and J lost 5 bases, with 9 bases between them. As DNA, the CDR3 is TGTGCCAGCAGCTTAGGGGGCGGTGATAATTCACCCCTCCACTTT. It is translated as CASSLGGGDNSPLHF.

The genes are TRBV6-5 and TRBJ1-5; 12 nucleotides agree with TRBD1. V was pared by 8 bases and J by 6 bases, with 2 bases of the junction left unmatched. This CDR3 spans 13 amino acids. CDR1 and CDR2 from the germline V gene are MNHEY and SVGAGI. The CDR3 reads CASGDRGLQPQHF. The CDR3 nucleotides are TGTGCCAGCGGGGACAGGGGGCTTCAGCCCCAGCATTTT.

CDR3 DNA: TGTGCCAGCAGTTACGGGACAGCCCGCGGCGAGACCCAGTACTTC. Its translation is CASSYGTARGETQYF. The gene calls are TRBV6-5 and TRBJ2-5; 7 positions agree with TRBD1. With V trimmed by 2 bases and J by 5 bases, 8 bases remained unmatched. CDR1 and CDR2 (germline): MNHEY, SVGAGI. There are 15 residues in the CDR3.

The gene calls are TRBV5-5 and TRBJ2-2, with D unresolved. This CDR3 contains 16 residues. The V gene's germline CDR1 is SGHKS and CDR2 YYEKEE (reference sequence). V shed 4 bases and J shed 1 base, with 14 bases lying between them. The CDR3 sequence is CASSHTRPQNTGELFF. CDR3 nucleotide sequence: TGTGCCAGCAGCCACACTCGCCCCCAGAACACCGGGGAGCTGTTTTTT.

This clone turned up a few times. The chain uses TRBV9 and TRBJ2-7, with TRBD1 matching 8 bases. Germline V gives CDR1 SGDLS, CDR2 YYNGEE. This CDR3 contains 14 residues. V lost 4 bases and J lost 5; bases outside the gene matches: 8. Written as DNA, the CDR3 is TGTGCCAGCAGCAATCCGGGACAGGACAACGAGCAGTACTTC. Protein: CASSNPGQDNEQYF.